This T cell receptor (beta chain) was retrieved from a study of regulatory T cells in long-lasting Graves disease. This CDR3 is 17 amino acids long. Per the germline V gene, CDR1 is MGHRA and CDR2 is YSYEKL. V lost 0 bases, J lost 3 bases, and 15 bases lay in between. As for time point: newly diagnosed GD, antithyroid drugs for less than 3 months. The TCR library was made from RNA that had been extracted from PBMCs in TRIzol. General study results and limits: Persistent Graves' patients had lower TCR diversity than newly diagnosed ones. Thyroid tissue went unexamined; only peripheral blood was analyzed.

Library construction for TCR beta used iRepertoire HTBI primers and Arm-PCR of CDR3 regions. TCRdb redid the calling of the multiplex PCR reads with MiXCR, one entry per CDR3 protein. The sample carries over 450,000 distinct CDR3 sequences, 12% recorded once. This clonotype was counted ten times or more. Its target is unknown. This sample also belongs to another study, concerning T cells in Graves' hyperthyroidism and ophthalmopathy. In that study: From stable hyperthyroidism, ophthalmopathy was set apart by a 13 V-J model.

Source: peripheral blood mononuclear cells (PBMCs), taken at new diagnosis, from a patient treated with antithyroid drugs. The chain uses TRBV4-1 and TRBJ1-3; D gene unclear. This receptor was identified in a woman aged 25-40 years with Graves disease. The CDR3 DNA reads as TGCGCCAGCAGCCAAGATGCAACCGGGAGCGGTGGAAACACCATATATTTT. This gives the protein CASSQDATGSGGNTIYF.